Sequencing of this TCR beta chain was carried out in a study of CXCR3 chemokines and chemotherapy response in bladder cancer (dated by TCRdb to 2021 to 2024). With regard to the full study: The study tested whether activity of the CXCR3 chemokine system within human bladder cancer tumors predicted response to chemotherapy.

The CDR3 has 15 amino acids, counting the end cysteine and phenylalanine. Only CDR3 DNA remains: 45 bases, in frame from the first base. V is pruned by 0 bases and J by 7 bases, leaving 6 bases of the junction without a gene match. From a lookup of the germline V gene, CDR1 and CDR2 are SGHDT and YYEEEE. On this clonotype itself: Its antigen is not yet known. Base qualities are not at hand, and no much larger clone is one base apart.

The library was prepared using PCR. Instrument on record: Illumina HiSeq 2500. Using fastp at Q25 and MiXCR, TCRdb reprocessed the public reads and kept productive beta chains. Rows are unified per CDR3 protein, each entry keeping the most common DNA and genes. Recorded for this sample are some 8,100 distinct CDR3 sequences; roughly an eighth of them occurred a single time. The ten largest clonotypes hold 15% to 20% of the sample. The rearranged chain carries TRBV5-6 and TRBJ2-1, with 8 bases in between that match TRBD2. The sequence was collected from a human donor with bladder cancer that responded to neoadjuvant chemotherapy. Collection took place from a patient whose treatment included neoadjuvant chemotherapy. The DNA is TGTGCCAGCAGCTTGGGGTTAGCGGGGAGTAATGAGCAGTTCTTC. Translated, it gives CASSLGLAGSNEQFF.